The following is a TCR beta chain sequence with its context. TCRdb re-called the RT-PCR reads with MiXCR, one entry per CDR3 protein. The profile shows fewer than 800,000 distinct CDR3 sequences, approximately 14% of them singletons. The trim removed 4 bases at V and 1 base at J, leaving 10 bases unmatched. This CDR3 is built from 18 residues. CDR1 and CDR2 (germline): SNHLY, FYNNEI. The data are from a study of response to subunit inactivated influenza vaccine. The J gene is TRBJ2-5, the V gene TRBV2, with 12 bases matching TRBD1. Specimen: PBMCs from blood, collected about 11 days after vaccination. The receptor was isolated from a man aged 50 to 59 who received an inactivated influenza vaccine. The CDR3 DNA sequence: TGTGCCAGCAGTGGGTTACGGGACAGGGGGCGAGCCCAAGAGACCCAGTACTTC. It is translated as CASSGLRDRGRAQETQYF.